The sequence of this T cell receptor beta chain was determined in a study of blood T cell repertoires in COVID-19. Study-level information: Collection of acute and convalescent COVID-19 samples took place in the United States, Italy and Spain. T cells, B-cell-depleted T cells, or PBMCs provided the cDNA or gDNA that served as material.

This CDR3 is 16 amino acids long. Deletions cut 2 bases from V and 2 bases from J, with 10 bases between. The germline V gene encodes CDR1 MNHEY and CDR2 SMNVEV (reference sequence). Authors' methods: Estimated nucleated cell counts came from reference gene primer amplification. Clones were sequenced by immunoSEQ multiplex PCR, and TCRdb holds only the in-frame ones, with some missing. That table is the source of V, J and clone size, and D and trimming were worked out from the DNA. The sample holds 150,000 to 200,000 clones, 85% seen once. The rearrangement joins TRBV27 to TRBJ2-6; no definite D call. Sample: peripheral blood. The receptor's source is a human donor with acute or convalescent COVID-19. The donor label of this sample is uncertain. CDR3 region: CASSLLRPPGANVLTF. The CDR3 bases are TGTGCCAGCAGTTTACTCAGGCCACCTGGGGCCAACGTCCTGACTTTC.